This TCR beta chain is from a study of T cell responses to AZD1222 COVID-19 vaccine. General study results and limits: Unmutated variant regions are reportedly targeted by nearly half of spike-specific TCRs. Breadth and depth of Spike-specific TCRs rose after two AZD1222 doses. White British people made up most donors, females outnumbered males, and clonal diversity was possibly underestimated.

Germline V gene data show CDR1 as SGHNT and CDR2 as YENEEA. V lost 5 bases to trimming and J lost 4 bases; unmatched junction nucleotides: 4. This CDR3 spans 13 amino acids. To note about this clone: The target antigen is unknown.

Repertoires were generated with immunoSEQ multiplex PCR, while TCRdb's copy carries only in-frame clones and drops some. In the table there are about 150,000 clones, approximately 87% of which are singletons. The sequencing used peripheral blood, collected on day 0 of MenACWY control vaccination. The TCR was taken from an adult in good health. The chain couples TRBV11-3 to TRBJ2-5, with 7 bases fitting TRBD1. For the CDR3, the DNA is TGTGCCAGCAGCCGGACAGGTGGAGAGACCCAGTACTTC. It codes for CASSRTGGETQYF.